This T cell receptor (beta chain) was recorded in a study of blood T cell repertoires in COVID-19. Study background: Whether acute or convalescent, the COVID-19 samples came from the United States, Italy and Spain. T cells, B-cell-depleted T cells, or PBMCs supplied cDNA or gDNA.

Original handling: Using reference gene primer amplification, nucleated cell counts were estimated. Generated by immunoSEQ multiplex PCR, the TCRdb table keeps only in-frame clones and is missing some. D and trimming come from the DNA, and the V and J calls and clone size come from that table. The sample lists some 120,000 clones, roughly three quarters occurring once. This CDR3 has 17 residues. Losses at the gene ends were 2 bases for V and 0 bases for J; bases not matched to a gene: 6. CDR1 is SGHVS, CDR2 FNYEAQ, per germline. This receptor was identified in a human donor in a cohort sampled during active COVID-19. The chain joins TRBV7-6 to TRBJ1-1; 10 bases align to TRBD1. Sequenced: peripheral blood. The CDR3 coding sequence is TGTGCCAGCAGCTTAATGGACAGGGGGGTCATGAACACTGAAGCTTTCTTT. Translation gives CASSLMDRGVMNTEAFF.